One and the same sample provided the 3 T cell receptor beta chains below, sequenced in a study of T-cell reconstitution after alpha-beta-depleted transplantation in children (dated by TCRdb to the mid-2010s). The receptor library was made with PCR. TCRdb names Illumina HiSeq 2500 as the instrument used. Molecular barcoding was employed in the preparation of TCR libraries, with unique molecular identifiers being used to normalize TCRbeta repertoire quantification. TCRdb's own reprocessing of the public reads used fastp at Q25 and MiXCR and kept productive beta chains. Under each unique CDR3 protein, matching rows form one entry showing the most common genes and DNA. The sample table records about 98,000 distinct CDR3 sequences; 23% of these occur just once. The top ten clones comprise roughly 23% of the sample. Per the publication, the treatment or condition label means: allogeneic hematopoietic cell transplantation with graft depleted of TCRalphabeta T cells and CD19 B cells.

The sample here was PBMCs, taken before TCRalphabeta/CD19-depleted stem cell transplant. The receptors shown here come from a boy aged 2 to 10 with acute lymphoblastic leukemia, due to receive a stem cell transplant.

This chain links TRBV10-3 with TRBJ1-2; D remains ambiguous. From germline, CDR1 is ENHRY and CDR2 SYGVKD. V was clipped by 0 bases and J by 4 bases, with 12 bases between them. This CDR3 has 15 amino acids. CDR3: CAISESGLSAYGYTF. In nucleotides, the CDR3 is TGTGCCATCAGTGAGTCTGGGCTGTCCGCCTATGGCTACACCTTC.

The sample holds a few counts of this clonotype. This chain connects TRBV27 to TRBJ2-7; possibly TRBD2 for D (6 bases). CDR3 length equals 15 residues. Germline lookup yields CDR1 MNHEY and CDR2 SMNVEV (reference sequence). V was trimmed by 6 bases and J by 3 bases, leaving 18 bases between them. The chain's CDR3 is CASRRVADENYEQYF. In DNA, the CDR3 is TGTGCCAGCAGACGCGTAGCGGATGAGAACTACGAGCAGTACTTC.

The chain has TRBV12-3 or TRBV12-4 and TRBJ2-1; D is undetermined. This CDR3 spans 13 amino acids. The V and J ends lost 3 bases and 4 bases respectively, with 7 bases between them. CDR3 region: CASSFGLYNEQFF. The CDR3 bases are TGTGCCAGCAGTTTTGGCCTTTACAATGAGCAGTTCTTC.